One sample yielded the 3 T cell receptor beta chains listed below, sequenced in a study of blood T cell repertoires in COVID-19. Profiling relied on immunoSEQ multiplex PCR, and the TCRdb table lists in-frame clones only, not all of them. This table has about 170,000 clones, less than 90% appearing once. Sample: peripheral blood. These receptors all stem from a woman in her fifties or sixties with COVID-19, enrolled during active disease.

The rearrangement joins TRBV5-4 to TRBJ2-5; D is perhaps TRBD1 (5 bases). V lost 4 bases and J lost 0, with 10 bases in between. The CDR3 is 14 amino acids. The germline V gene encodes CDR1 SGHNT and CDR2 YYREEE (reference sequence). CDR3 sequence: CASSRPGYQETQYF. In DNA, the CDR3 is TGTGCCAGCAGCCGTCCAGGGTACCAAGAGACCCAGTACTTC.

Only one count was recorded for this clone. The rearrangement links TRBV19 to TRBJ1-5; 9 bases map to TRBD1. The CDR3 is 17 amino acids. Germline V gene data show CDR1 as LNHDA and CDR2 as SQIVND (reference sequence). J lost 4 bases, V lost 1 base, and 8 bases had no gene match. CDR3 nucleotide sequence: TGTGCCAGTAGTATAGGCTGGGACAGGGTGGTTAATCAGCCCCAGCATTTT. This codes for CASSIGWDRVVNQPQHF.

CDR3 nucleotide sequence: TGCGCCAGCAGTGCCGACAGTCATCAGCCCCAGCATTTT. Residues: CASSADSHQPQHF. V gene TRBV10-2 combines with J gene TRBJ1-5, with TRBD1 as a possible D gene (5 bases). This CDR3 spans 13 amino acids. Germline CDR1 WSHSY, CDR2 SAAADI. The germline V and J ends were trimmed by 4 bases and 5 bases, with 9 bases remaining between them.